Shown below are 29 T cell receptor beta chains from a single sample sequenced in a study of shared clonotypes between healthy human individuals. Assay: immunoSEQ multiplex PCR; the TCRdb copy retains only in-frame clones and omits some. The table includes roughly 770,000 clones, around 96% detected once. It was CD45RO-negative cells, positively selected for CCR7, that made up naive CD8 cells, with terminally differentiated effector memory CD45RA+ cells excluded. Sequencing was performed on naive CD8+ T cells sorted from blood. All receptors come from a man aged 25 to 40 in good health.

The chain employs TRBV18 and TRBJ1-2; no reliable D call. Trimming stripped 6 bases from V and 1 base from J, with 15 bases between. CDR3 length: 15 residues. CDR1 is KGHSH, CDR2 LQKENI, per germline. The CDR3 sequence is CASSNWALSNYGYTF. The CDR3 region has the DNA TGTGCCAGCTCTAACTGGGCACTCAGTAACTATGGCTACACCTTC.

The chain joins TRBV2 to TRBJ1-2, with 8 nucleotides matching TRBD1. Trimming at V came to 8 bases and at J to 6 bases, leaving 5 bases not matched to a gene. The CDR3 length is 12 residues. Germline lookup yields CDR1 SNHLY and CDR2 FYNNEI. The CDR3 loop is CASVDRVDGYTF. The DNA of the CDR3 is TGTGCCAGCGTGGACAGGGTGGATGGCTACACCTTC.

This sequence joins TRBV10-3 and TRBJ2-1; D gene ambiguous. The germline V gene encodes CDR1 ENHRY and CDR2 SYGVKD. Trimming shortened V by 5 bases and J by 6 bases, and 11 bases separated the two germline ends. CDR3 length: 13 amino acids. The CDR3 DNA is TGTGCCATCAGTACCGTGACTCGCAATGAGCAGTTCTTC. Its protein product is CAISTVTRNEQFF.

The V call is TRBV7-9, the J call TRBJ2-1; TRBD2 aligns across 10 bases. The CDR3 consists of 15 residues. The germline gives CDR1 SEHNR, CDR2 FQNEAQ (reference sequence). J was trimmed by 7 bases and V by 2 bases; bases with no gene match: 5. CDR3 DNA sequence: TGTGCCAGCAGCTTAATAGCGGGAGGCAGGAATGAGCAGTTCTTC. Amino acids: CASSLIAGGRNEQFF.

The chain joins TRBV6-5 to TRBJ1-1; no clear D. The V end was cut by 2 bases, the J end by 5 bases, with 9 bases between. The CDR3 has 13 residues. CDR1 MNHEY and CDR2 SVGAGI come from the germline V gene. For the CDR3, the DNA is TGTGCCAGCAGTTACGCCGGGAGTACTGAAGCTTTCTTT. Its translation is CASSYAGSTEAFF.

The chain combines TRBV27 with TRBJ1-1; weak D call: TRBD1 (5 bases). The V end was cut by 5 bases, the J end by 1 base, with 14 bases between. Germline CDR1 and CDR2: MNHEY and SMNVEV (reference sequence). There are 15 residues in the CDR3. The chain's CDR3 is CASSPHGGRNTEAFF. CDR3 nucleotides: TGTGCCAGCAGTCCGCATGGGGGACGGAACACTGAAGCTTTCTTT.

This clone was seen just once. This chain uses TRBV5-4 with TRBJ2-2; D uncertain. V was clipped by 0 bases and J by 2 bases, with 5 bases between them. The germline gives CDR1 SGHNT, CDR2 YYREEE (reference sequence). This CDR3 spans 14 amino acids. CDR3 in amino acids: CASSLEHNTGELFF. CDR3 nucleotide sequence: TGTGCCAGCAGCTTGGAACACAACACCGGGGAGCTGTTTTTT.

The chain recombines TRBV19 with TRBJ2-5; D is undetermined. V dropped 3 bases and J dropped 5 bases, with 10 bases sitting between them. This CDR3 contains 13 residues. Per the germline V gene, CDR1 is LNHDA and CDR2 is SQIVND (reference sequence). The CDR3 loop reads CASSIWGSETQYF. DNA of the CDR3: TGTGCCAGTAGTATTTGGGGATCCGAGACCCAGTACTTC. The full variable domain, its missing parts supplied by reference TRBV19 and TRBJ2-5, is DGGITQSPKYLFRKEGQNVTLSCEQNLNHDAMYWYRQDPGQGLRLIYYSQIVNDFQKGDIAEGYSVSREKKESFPLTVTSAQKNPTAFYLCASSIWGSETQYFGPGTRLLVL.

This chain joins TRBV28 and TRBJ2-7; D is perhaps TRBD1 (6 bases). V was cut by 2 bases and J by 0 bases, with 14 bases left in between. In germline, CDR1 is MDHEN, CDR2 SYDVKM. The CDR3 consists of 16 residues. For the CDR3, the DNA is TGTGCCAGCAGTTTACCGGCAGGGGAAAACTCCTACGAGCAGTACTTC. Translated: CASSLPAGENSYEQYF. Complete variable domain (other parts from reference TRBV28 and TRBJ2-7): DVKVTQSSRYLVKRTGEKVFLECVQDMDHENMFWYRQDPGLGLRLIYFSYDVKMKEKGDIPEGYSVSREKKERFSLILESASTNQTSMYLCASSLPAGENSYEQYFGPGTRLTVT.

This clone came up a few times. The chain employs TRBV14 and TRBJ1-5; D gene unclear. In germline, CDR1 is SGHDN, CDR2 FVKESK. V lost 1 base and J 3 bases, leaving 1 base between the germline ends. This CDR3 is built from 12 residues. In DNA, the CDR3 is TGTGCCAGCAGCCAAGCCAATCAGCCCCAGCATTTT. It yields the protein CASSQANQPQHF.

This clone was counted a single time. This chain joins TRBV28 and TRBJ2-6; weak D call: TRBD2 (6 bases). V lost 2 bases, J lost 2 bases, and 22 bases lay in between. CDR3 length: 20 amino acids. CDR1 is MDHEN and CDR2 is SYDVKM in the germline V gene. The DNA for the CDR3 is TGTGCCAGCAGTTTAACAGTCCTGGGGGGAGTGACTACTGGGGCCAACGTCCTGACTTTC. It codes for CASSLTVLGGVTTGANVLTF.

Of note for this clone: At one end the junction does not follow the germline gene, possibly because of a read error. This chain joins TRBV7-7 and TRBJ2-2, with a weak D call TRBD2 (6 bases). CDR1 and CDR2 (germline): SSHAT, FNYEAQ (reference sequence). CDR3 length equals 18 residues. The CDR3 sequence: CASSLRGFTAGNTGELFF. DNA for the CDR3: TGTGCTAGCAGCTTACGTGGGTTTACAGCGGGGAACACCGGGGAGCTGTTTTTT.

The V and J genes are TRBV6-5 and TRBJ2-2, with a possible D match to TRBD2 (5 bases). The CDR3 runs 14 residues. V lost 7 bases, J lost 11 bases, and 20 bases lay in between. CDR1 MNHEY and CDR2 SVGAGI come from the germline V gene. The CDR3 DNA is TGTGCCAGCACCTATACCGCACTAGGACCCGAGCTGTTTTTT. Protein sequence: CASTYTALGPELFF.

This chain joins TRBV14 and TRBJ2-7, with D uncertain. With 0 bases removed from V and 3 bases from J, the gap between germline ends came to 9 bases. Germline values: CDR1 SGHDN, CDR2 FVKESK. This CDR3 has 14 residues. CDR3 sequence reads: CASSQDIGSYEQYF. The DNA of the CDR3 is TGTGCCAGCAGCCAAGATATAGGCAGCTACGAGCAGTACTTC. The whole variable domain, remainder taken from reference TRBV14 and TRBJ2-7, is EAGVTQFPSHSVIEKGQTVTLRCDPISGHDNLYWYRRVMGKEIKFLLHFVKESKQDESGMPNNRFLAERTGGTYSTLKVQPAELEDSGVYFCASSQDIGSYEQYFGPGTRLTVT.

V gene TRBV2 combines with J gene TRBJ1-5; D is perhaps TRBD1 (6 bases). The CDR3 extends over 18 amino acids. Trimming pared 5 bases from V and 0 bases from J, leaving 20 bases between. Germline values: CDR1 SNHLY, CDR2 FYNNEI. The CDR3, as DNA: TGTGCCAGCAGTCCTTTGCGTGGGGGCGCCTTTAGCAATCAGCCCCAGCATTTT. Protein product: CASSPLRGGAFSNQPQHF.

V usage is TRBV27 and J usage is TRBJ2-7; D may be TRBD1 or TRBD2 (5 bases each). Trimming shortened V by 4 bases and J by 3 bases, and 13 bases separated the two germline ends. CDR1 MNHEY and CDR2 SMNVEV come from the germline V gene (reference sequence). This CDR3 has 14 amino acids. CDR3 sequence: CASSWGTGNYEQYF. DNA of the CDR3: TGTGCCAGCAGTTGGGGGACGGGTAACTACGAGCAGTACTTC.

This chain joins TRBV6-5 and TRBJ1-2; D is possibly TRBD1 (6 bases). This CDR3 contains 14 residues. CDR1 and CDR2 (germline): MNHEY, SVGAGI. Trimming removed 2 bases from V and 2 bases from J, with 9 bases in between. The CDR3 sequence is CASSYEQGNYGYTF. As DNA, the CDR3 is TGTGCCAGCAGTTACGAACAGGGCAACTATGGCTACACCTTC.

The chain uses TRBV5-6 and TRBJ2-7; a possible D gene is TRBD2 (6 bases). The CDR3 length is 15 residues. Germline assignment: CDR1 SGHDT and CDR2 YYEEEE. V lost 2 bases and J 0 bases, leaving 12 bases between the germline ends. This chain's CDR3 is CASSFGGASSYEQYF. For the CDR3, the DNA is TGTGCCAGCAGCTTCGGGGGAGCCAGCTCCTACGAGCAGTACTTC.

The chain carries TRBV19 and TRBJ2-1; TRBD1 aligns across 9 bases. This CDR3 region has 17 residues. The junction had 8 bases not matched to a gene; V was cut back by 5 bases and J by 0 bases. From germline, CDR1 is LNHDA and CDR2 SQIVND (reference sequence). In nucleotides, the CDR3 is TGTGCCAGTAGTTTAACAGGGGGCTCAATCTCCTACAATGAGCAGTTCTTC. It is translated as CASSLTGGSISYNEQFF.

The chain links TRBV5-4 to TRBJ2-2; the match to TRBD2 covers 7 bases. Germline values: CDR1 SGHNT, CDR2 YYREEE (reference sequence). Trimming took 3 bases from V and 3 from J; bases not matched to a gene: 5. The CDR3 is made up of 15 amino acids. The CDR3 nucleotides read TGTGCCAGCAGCTCTACTAGCGCCCACACCGGGGAGCTGTTTTTT. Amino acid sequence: CASSSTSAHTGELFF.

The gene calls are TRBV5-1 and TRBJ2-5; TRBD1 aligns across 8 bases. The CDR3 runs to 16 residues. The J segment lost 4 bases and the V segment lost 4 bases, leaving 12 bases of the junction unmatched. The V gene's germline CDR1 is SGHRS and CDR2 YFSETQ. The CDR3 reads CASSPRTGMVSETQYF. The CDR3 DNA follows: TGCGCCAGCAGCCCCCGGACAGGGATGGTTTCAGAGACCCAGTACTTC.

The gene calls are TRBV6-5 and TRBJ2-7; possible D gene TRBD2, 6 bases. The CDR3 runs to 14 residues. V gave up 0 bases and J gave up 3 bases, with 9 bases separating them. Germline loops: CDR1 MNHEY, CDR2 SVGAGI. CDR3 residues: CASSYSDYHYEQYF. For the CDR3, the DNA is TGTGCCAGCAGTTACTCGGACTATCACTACGAGCAGTACTTC.

CDR3 sequence reads: CASTDGPGNEQFF. The CDR3 DNA reads TGTGCCAGCACCGACGGCCCTGGGAATGAGCAGTTCTTC. This chain joins TRBV6-5 and TRBJ2-1; D unresolved. This CDR3 comprises 13 residues. Germline V gene data show CDR1 as MNHEY and CDR2 as SVGAGI. The V end lost 7 bases, the J end lost 7 bases, and 14 bases lay between the germline ends.

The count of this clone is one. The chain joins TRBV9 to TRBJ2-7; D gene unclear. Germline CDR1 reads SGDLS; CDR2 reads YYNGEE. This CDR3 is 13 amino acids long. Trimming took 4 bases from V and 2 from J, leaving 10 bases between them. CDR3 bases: TGTGCCAGCAGCTCCCACTGGACCTACGAGCAGTACTTC. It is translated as CASSSHWTYEQYF.

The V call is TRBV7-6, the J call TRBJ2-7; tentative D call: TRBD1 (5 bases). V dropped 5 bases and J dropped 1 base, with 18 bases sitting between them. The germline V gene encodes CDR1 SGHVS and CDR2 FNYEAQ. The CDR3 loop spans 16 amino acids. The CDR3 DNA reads TGTGCCAGCAGCCGCAGACGTCAGGGTGGTTCCTACGAGCAGTACTTC. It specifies CASSRRRQGGSYEQYF.

CDR3 nucleotide sequence: TGTGCCAGTAGTCAGGGAGCAATTAACACTGAAGCTTTCTTT. Translated: CASSQGAINTEAFF. The V call is TRBV19, the J call TRBJ1-1; tentatively, D is TRBD1 (5 bases). CDR1 and CDR2 (germline): LNHDA, SQIVND (reference sequence). This CDR3 is 14 amino acids long. The V end was cut by 5 bases, the J end by 2 bases, with 12 bases between. Full variable domain (remainder filled in from reference TRBV19 and TRBJ1-1): DGGITQSPKYLFRKEGQNVTLSCEQNLNHDAMYWYRQDPGQGLRLIYYSQIVNDFQKGDIAEGYSVSREKKESFPLTVTSAQKNPTAFYLCASSQGAINTEAFFGQGTRLTVV.

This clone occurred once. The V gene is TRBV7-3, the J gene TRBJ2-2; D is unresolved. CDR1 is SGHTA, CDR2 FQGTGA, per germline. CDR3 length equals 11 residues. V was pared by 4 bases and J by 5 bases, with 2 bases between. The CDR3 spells CASSSTGELFF. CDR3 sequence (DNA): TGTGCCAGCAGCTCTACCGGGGAGCTGTTTTTT.

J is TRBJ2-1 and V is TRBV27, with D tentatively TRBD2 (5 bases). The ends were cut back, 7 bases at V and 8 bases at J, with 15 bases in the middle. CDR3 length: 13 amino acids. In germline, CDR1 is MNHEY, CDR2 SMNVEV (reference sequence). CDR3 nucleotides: TGTGCCAGCACCCAACGGGGAGTCTATGAGCAGTTCTTC. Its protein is CASTQRGVYEQFF.

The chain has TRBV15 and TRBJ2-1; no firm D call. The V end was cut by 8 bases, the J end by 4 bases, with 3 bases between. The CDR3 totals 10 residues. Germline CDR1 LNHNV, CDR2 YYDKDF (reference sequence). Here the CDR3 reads CATGYNEQFF. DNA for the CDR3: TGTGCCACCGGGTACAATGAGCAGTTCTTC.